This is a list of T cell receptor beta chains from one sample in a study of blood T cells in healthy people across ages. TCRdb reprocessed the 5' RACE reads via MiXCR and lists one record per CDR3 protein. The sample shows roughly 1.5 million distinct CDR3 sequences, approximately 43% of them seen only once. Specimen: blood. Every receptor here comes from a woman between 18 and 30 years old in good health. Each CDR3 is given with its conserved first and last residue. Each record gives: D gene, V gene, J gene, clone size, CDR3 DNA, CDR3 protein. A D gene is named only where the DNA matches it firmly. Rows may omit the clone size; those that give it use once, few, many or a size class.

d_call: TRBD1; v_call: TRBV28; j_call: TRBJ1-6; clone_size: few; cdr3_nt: TGTGCCAGCAGTAAACAGGGGAGTTCACCCCTCCACTTT; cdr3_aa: CASSKQGSSPLHF
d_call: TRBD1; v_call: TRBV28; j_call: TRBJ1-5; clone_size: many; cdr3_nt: TGTGCCAGCGGATCCGGGACAGGGGGCCTTCAGCCCCAGCATTTT; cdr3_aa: CASGSGTGGLQPQHF
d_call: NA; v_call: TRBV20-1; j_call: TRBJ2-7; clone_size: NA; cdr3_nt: TGCAGTGCTAATCGGCAGGGGTATTCCGAGCAGTACTTC; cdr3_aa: CSANRQGYSEQYF
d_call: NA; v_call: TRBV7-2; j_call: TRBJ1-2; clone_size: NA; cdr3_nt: TGTGCCAGCAGCTTAGCGACACCTTCCGGCTACACCTTC; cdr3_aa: CASSLATPSGYTF
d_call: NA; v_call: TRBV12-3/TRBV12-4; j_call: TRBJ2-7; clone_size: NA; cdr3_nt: TGTGCCAGCAGTCCTCGCTCAACTACAGGGTTCGACGAGCAGTACTTC; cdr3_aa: CASSPRSTTGFDEQYF
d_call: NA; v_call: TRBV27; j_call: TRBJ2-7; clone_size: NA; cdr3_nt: TGTGCCAGCAGTTTAACAGAGGGTGGGTCCTACGAGCAGTACTTC; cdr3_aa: CASSLTEGGSYEQYF
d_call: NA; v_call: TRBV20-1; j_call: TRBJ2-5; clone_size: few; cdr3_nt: TGCAGTGCTAGAGGGGGCCGCTCCTACAATGAGCAGTACTTC; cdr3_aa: CSARGGRSYNEQYF
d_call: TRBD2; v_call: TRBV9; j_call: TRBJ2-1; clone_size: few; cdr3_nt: TGTGCCAGCAGCGGGCTTTCGGCTAGCGGGGGCTTGAGCTCCTACAATGAGCAGTTCTTC; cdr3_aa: CASSGLSASGGLSSYNEQFF
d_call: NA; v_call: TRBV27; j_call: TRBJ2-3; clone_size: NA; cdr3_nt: TGTGCCAGCAGTTCCCAAGCCATTGCAAGCACAGATACGCAGTATTTT; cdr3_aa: CASSSQAIASTDTQYF
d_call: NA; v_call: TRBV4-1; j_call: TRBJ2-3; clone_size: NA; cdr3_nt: TGCGCCAGCAGCACAGGAGGAGGTCTGGGGGCAGATACGCAGTATTTT; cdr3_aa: CASSTGGGLGADTQYF
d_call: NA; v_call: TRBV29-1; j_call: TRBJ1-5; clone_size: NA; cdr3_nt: TGCAGCGTTGAACCCGGGGATGGTCAGCCCCAGCATTTT; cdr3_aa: CSVEPGDGQPQHF
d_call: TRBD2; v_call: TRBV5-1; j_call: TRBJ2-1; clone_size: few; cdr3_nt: TGCGCCAGCAGCTTGGTGGGGGGGTTCTTATATGAGCAGTTCTTC; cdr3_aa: CASSLVGGFLYEQFF
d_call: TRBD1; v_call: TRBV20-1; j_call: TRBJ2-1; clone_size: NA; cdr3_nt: TGCAGTGCTGCCCTCCGGGACAGGGGCTACAATGAGCAGTTCTTC; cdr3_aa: CSAALRDRGYNEQFF
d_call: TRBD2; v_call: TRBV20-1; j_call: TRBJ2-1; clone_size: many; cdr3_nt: TGCAGTGCTAGAGGACTAGCGGGAGTTTACAATGAGCAGTTCTTC; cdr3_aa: CSARGLAGVYNEQFF
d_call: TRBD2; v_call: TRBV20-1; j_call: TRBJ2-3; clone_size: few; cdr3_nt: TGCAGTGCTACCAGACTAGCGGGAGCAGCAGATACGCAGTATTTT; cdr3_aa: CSATRLAGAADTQYF
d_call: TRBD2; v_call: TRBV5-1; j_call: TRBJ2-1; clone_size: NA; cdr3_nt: TGCGCCAGCGAAAAATCTAGCGGGGGGATCACGTTTGGGCAGTTCTTC; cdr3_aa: CASEKSSGGITFGQFF
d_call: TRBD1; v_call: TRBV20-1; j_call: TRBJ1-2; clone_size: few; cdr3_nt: TGCAGTGCATCCGGGACAGGACCTTATGGCTACACCTTC; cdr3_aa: CSASGTGPYGYTF
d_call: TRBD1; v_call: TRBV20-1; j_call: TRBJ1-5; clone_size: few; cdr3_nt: TGCAGTGCCCCTCGCGACAGGGGTCAGCCCCAGCATTTT; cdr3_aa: CSAPRDRGQPQHF
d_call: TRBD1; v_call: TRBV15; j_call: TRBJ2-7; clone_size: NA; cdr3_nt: TGTGCCACCAGCAGAGATCCAACGGTACAGGGGGCCTACGAGCAGTACTTC; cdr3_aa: CATSRDPTVQGAYEQYF
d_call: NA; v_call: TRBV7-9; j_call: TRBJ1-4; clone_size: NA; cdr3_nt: TGTGCCAGCAGCTTATTGTCAGCTAATGAAAAACTGTTTTTT; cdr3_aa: CASSLLSANEKLFF
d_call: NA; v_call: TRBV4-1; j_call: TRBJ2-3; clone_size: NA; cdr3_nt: TGCGCCAGCAGCCACAGCGGCACTAGCACAGATACGCAGTATTTT; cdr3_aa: CASSHSGTSTDTQYF
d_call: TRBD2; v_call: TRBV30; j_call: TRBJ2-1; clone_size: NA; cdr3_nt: TGTGCCTGTCGGACTAGCGGGGTTTACAATGAGCAGTTCTTC; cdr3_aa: CACRTSGVYNEQFF
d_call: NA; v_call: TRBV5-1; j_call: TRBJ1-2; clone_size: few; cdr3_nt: TGCGCCAGCAGCACTTACAAGCGTGGCTACACCTTC; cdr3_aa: CASSTYKRGYTF
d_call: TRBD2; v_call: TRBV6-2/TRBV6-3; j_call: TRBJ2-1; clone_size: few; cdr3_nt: TGTGCCAGCAGCTCTACTAGCGGAGGTAGGGGTTGGAATGAGCAGTTCTTC; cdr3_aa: CASSSTSGGRGWNEQFF
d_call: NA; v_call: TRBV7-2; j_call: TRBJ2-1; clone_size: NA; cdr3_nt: TGTGCCAGCAGCTTACAGGCTAGCTACAATGAGCAGTTCTTC; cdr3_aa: CASSLQASYNEQFF
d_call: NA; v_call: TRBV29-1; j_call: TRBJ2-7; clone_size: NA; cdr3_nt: TGCAGCGTATTCACGGACGACTACGAGCAGTACTTC; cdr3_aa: CSVFTDDYEQYF
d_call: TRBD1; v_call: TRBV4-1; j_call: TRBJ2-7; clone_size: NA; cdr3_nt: TGCGCCAGCAGCCCTTTGGGACAGTCCTACGAGCAGTACTTC; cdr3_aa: CASSPLGQSYEQYF
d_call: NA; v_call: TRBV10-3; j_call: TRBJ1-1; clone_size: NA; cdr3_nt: TGTGCCATCAGTGAGTTGGGAGGAACTGAAGCTTTCTTT; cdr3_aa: CAISELGGTEAFF
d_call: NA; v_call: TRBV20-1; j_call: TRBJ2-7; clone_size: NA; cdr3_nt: TGCAGTGCTAGACCATCCTCAGGCTACGAGCAGTACTTC; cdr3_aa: CSARPSSGYEQYF
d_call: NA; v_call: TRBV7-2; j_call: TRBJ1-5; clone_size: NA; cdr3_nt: TGTGCCAGCAGCTTAACAGCAAACAATCAGCCCCAGCATTTT; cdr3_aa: CASSLTANNQPQHF
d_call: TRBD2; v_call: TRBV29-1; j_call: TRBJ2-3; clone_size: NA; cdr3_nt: TGCAGCGTTGATGGACTAGCGGGAGGGCTTTTAGATACGCAGTATTTT; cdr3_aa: CSVDGLAGGLLDTQYF
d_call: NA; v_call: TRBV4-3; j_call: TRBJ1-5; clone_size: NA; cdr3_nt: TGCGCCAGCAGCCAAGCGAGACACTCCAATCAGCCCCAGCATTTT; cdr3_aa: CASSQARHSNQPQHF
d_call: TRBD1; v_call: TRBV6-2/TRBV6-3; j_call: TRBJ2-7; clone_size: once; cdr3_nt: TGTGCCAGCACCCGGGCAGGGGGATGGTACGAGCAGTACTTC; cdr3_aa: CASTRAGGWYEQYF
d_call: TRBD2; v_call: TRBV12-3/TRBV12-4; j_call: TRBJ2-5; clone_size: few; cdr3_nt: TGTGCCAGCAGTAAAATAGCGGGAGTCCCGTACAATGAGCAGTACTTC; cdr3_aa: CASSKIAGVPYNEQYF
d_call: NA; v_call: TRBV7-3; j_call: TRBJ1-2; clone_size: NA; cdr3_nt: TGTGCCAGCAGCTCCAGCAGCAGGGAGGATGGCTACACCTTC; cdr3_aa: CASSSSSREDGYTF
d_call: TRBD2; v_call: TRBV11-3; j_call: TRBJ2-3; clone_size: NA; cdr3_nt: TGTGCCAGCAGCCTTAGCGGGGAAGATACGCAGTATTTT; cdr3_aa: CASSLSGEDTQYF
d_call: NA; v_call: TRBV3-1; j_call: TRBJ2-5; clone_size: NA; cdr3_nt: TGTGCCAGCAGCCAACAGTCTGGAGAAGAGACCCAGTACTTC; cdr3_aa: CASSQQSGEETQYF
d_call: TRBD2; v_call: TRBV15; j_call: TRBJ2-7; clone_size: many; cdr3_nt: TGTGCCACCAGCGGGGGACTAGCGGGTTCCTACGAGCAGTACTTC; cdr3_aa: CATSGGLAGSYEQYF
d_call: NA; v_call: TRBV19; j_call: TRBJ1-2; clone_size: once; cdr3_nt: TGTGCCAGTAGTATGCGGGCCAGAGCTAACTATGGCTACACCTTC; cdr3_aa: CASSMRARANYGYTF
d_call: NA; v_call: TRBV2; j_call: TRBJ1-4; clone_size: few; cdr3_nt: TGTGCCAGCAGTGGGGATTGGGGTGAAAAACTGTTTTTT; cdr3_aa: CASSGDWGEKLFF